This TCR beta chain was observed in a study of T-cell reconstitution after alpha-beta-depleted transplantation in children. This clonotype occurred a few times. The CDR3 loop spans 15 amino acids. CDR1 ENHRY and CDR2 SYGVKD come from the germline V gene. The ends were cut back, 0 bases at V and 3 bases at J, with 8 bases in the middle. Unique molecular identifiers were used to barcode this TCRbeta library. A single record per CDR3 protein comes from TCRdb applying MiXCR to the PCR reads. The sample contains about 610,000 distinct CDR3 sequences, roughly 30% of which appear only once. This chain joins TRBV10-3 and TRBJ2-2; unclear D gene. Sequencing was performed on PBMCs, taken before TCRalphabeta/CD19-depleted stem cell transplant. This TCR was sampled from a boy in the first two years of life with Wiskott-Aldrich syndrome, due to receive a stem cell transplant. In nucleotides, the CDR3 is TGTGCCATCAGTGAGTCGAGAGAATACACCGGGGAGCTGTTTTTT. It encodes CAISESREYTGELFF.